This T cell receptor beta chain was captured in a study of blood T cell repertoires in COVID-19. At the level of the study: Samples came from the United States, Italy and Spain, spanning acute and convalescent COVID-19. Nucleic acid was either cDNA or gDNA, and it came from T cells, B-cell-depleted T cells, or PBMCs.

The CDR3 is 15 residues long. The germline gives CDR1 LNHNV, CDR2 YYDKDF (reference sequence). Trimming removed 0 bases at V and 6 bases at J, with 14 bases between. Participants reported their clinical history, and cohort assignment relied on those reports. TCRdb's copy holds only in-frame clones and misses some; the assay was immunoSEQ multiplex PCR. The sample carries about 210,000 clones, approximately 90% recorded once. The J gene is TRBJ1-2, the V gene TRBV15, with no clear D. Sequenced: PBMCs or T cells enriched from blood (not recorded which). The receptor's source is a man aged 18 to 29 with acute COVID-19. The CDR3 is CATSRDRRGGDGYTF. In DNA form, the CDR3 reads TGTGCCACCAGCAGAGATCGGCGGGGTGGGGATGGCTACACCTTC.